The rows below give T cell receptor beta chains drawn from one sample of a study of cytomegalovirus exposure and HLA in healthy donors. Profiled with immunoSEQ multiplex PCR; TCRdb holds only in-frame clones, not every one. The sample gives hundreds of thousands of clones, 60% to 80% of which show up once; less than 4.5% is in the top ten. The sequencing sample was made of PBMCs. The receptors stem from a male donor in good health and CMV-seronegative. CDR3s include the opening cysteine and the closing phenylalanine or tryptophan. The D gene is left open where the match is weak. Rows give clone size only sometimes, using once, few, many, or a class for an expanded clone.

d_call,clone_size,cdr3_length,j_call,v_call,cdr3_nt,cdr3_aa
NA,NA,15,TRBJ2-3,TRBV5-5,TGTGCCAGCAGCTTGGGGTTGCAGGGCACAGATACGCAGTATTTT,CASSLGLQGTDTQYF
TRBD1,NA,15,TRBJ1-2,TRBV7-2,TGTGCCAGCAGCACCCAACAGGGGGCGGGCTATGGCTACACCTTC,CASSTQQGAGYGYTF
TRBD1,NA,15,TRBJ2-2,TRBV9,TGTGCCAGCAGCGACACCGGGACAGCGGCCGGGGAGCTGTTTTTT,CASSDTGTAAGELFF
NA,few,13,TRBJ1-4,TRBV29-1,TGCAGCGTTGGTGATAGGGGAGGTGAAAAACTGTTTTTT,CSVGDRGGEKLFF
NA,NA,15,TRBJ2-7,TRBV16,TGTGCCAGCAGCCAATCTGGTCAGGGGCGGGTCGAGCAGTACTTC,CASSQSGQGRVEQYF
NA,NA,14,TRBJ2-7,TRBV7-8,TGTGCCAGCAGCCCGCGGGACAGATACTACGAGCAGTACTTC,CASSPRDRYYEQYF
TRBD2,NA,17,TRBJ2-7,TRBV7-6,TGTGCCAGCAGCTTAGTGGAAGGCGGTAGCGGGAGAAACGAGCAGTACTTC,CASSLVEGGSGRNEQYF
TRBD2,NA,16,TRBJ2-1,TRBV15,TGTGCCACCAGCAGGACCGGGACTAGCGGGAACAATGAGCAGTTCTTC,CATSRTGTSGNNEQFF
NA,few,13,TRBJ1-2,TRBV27,TGTGCCAGCAGTTCCCCGGGGGGCTATGGCTACACCTTC,CASSSPGGYGYTF
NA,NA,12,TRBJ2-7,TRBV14,TGTGCCAGCAGCCGAGGCTGGGTCGAGCAGTACTTC,CASSRGWVEQYF
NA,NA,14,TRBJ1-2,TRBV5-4,TGTGCCAGCAGCTTTGGACAAAACCTCTCTGGCTACACCTTC,CASSFGQNLSGYTF
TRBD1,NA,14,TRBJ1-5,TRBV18,TGTGCCAGCTCAACTAACAGGGGAGATCAGCCCCAGCATTTT,CASSTNRGDQPQHF
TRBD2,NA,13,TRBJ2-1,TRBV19,TGTGCCAGTACCGCGGGAGGGAACAATGAGCAGTTCTTC,CASTAGGNNEQFF
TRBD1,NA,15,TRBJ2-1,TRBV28,TGTGCCAGCAGCTCCGGACAGGGATTTAATAATGAGCAGTTCTTC,CASSSGQGFNNEQFF
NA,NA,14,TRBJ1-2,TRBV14,TGTGCCAGCAGCCAAGTTACCGGGAACTATGGCTACACCTTC,CASSQVTGNYGYTF
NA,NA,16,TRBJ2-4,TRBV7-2,TGTGCCAGCAGTAATAGCCCGGGGGGCGCGGGGAACATTCAGTACTTC,CASSNSPGGAGNIQYF
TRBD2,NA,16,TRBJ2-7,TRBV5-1,TGCGCCAGCAGCTTTACAAGCGGGACTTTTTCCGACGAGCAGTACTTC,CASSFTSGTFSDEQYF
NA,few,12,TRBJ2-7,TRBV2,TGTGCCAGCAAAGAACAAACCTACGAGCAGTACTTC,CASKEQTYEQYF
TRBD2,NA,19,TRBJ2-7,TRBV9,TGTGCCAGCAGCGAAGGACCGGGACTAGCGGGAGGAAGGTCCTACGAGCAGTACTTC,CASSEGPGLAGGRSYEQYF
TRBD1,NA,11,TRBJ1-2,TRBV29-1,TGCAGCGTTGGACAGGGGCATGGCTACACCTTC,CSVGQGHGYTF
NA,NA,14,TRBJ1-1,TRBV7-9,TGTGCCAGCAGCCCTTGGCAACCGAACGCTGAAGCTTTCTTT,CASSPWQPNAEAFF
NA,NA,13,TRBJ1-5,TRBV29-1,TGCAGCGTTGCAGGGTCGTTAGATCAGCCCCAGCATTTT,CSVAGSLDQPQHF
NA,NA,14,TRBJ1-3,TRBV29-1,TGCAGCGTCCTAAGTTACGGCTCTGGAAACACCATATATTTT,CSVLSYGSGNTIYF
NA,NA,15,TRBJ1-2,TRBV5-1,TGCGCCAGCAGCTTGGTTGGAGGGAGGGACTATGGCTACACCTTC,CASSLVGGRDYGYTF
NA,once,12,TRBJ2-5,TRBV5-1,TGCGCCAGCAGCTTGGCCCCTGAGACCCAGTACTTC,CASSLAPETQYF
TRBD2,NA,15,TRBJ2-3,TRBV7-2,TGTGCCAGCAGCTCACTTAGCGGGAGCACAGATACGCAGTATTTT,CASSSLSGSTDTQYF
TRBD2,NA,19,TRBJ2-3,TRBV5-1,TGCGCCAGCAGCTGGGGTGTCGTGGCTAGCGGAACTAGCACAGATACGCAGTATTTT,CASSWGVVASGTSTDTQYF
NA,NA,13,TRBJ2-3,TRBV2,TGTGCCAGCAGGACCGGGACATCAGATACGCAGTATTTT,CASRTGTSDTQYF
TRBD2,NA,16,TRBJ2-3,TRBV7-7,TGTGCCAGCAGCTCGGGACTAGCGGGAGGGACAGATACGCAGTATTTT,CASSSGLAGGTDTQYF
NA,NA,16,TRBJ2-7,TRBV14,TGTGCCAGCAGCCAACAAACCCGGACATGGGGGGACGAGCAGTACTTC,CASSQQTRTWGDEQYF
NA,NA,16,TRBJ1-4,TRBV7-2,TGTGCCAGCAGCCCCGGGCCGGGGAGGGCTAATGAAAAACTGTTTTTT,CASSPGPGRANEKLFF
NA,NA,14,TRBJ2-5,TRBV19,TGTGCCAGTAGTACCTCAGGGGTGCGGGAGACCCAGTACTTC,CASSTSGVRETQYF
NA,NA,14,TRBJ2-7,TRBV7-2,TGTGCCAGCAGTCCCCAGCGGAGCTCCTACGAGCAGTACTTC,CASSPQRSSYEQYF
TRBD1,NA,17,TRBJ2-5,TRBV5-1,TGCGCCAGCAGCCTAGGACAGGACGCGAGAGTGGGAGAGACCCAGTACTTC,CASSLGQDARVGETQYF
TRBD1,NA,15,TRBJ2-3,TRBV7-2,TGTGCCAGCAGCTCCGGACAGGGGTGGGCAGATACGCAGTATTTT,CASSSGQGWADTQYF
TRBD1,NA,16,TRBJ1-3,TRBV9,TGTGCCAGCAGCGCAGGACAGGCGGGCTCTGGAAACACCATATATTTT,CASSAGQAGSGNTIYF
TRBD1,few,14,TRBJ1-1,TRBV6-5,TGTGCCAGCAGCCGGGACAGAACGAACACTGAAGCTTTCTTT,CASSRDRTNTEAFF
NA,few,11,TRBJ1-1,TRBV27,TGTGCCAGCACCAGGGGCACTGAAGCTTTCTTT,CASTRGTEAFF
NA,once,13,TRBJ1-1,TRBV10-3,TGTGCCATAAAACAGGGACTAAACACTGAAGCTTTCTTT,CAIKQGLNTEAFF
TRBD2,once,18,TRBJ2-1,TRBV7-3,TGTGCCAGCAGCAAGACTAGCGGGAGGGTAGTATCCTACAATGAGCAGTTCTTC,CASSKTSGRVVSYNEQFF
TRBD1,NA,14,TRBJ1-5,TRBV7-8,TGTGCCAGCAGCCCTGGGACAGGCAATCAGCCCCAGCATTTT,CASSPGTGNQPQHF
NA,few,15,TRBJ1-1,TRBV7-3,TGTGCCAGCAGCACCAGGGGTTATGGGGCCACTGAAGCTTTCTTT,CASSTRGYGATEAFF
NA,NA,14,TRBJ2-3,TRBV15,TGTGCCACCAGCGGGAACAGGGAAACAGATACGCAGTATTTT,CATSGNRETDTQYF
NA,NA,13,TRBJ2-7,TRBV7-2,TGTGCCAGCAGCCCCGGACCAGGGTACGAGCAGTACTTC,CASSPGPGYEQYF
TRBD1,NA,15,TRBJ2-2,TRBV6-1,TGTGCCAGCAGGGGGACAGCAACGAACACCGGGGAGCTGTTTTTT,CASRGTATNTGELFF